This T cell receptor beta chain stems from a study of T cell clonotyping in hematopoietic cell transplantation. Study conclusions and caveats: After transplant, recipient diversity fell while pathologically expanded clonotypes grew through day 180.

Blood collection times were about day -28 and days 30, 100, 180 posttransplant. The method was immunoSEQ multiplex PCR; TCRdb's version includes in-frame clones alone and lacks a portion of them. The table records 15,000 or so clones, 65% to 90% of them present only once. As regards this clone: Its antigen remains unknown.

The source was PBMCs, collected 100 days after allogeneic stem cell transplant. The receptor was isolated from a male patient aged 45-60 years who had an allogeneic stem cell transplant from an unrelated donor, so T cells may come from the graft donor. Some clones in this sample may be carry-over from other donors' samples.

The CDR3 loop is CASSLASGGSDTQYF. For the CDR3, the DNA is TGTGCCAGCAGCTTAGCGAGCGGGGGCTCCGATACGCAGTATTTT. The chain joins TRBV7-7 to TRBJ2-3, with 8 bases aligning to TRBD2. The V segment lost 0 bases and the J segment 6 bases; nucleotides outside the gene matches: 5. Germline CDR1 is SSHAT and CDR2 is FNYEAQ (reference sequence). This CDR3 has 15 residues.